The TCR beta chain described here comes from a study of cytomegalovirus exposure and HLA in healthy donors. Background on the study: Among about 400 genotyped donors, around 77% fell in the Caucasian-associated ancestry cluster.

CDR1 LGHNA and CDR2 YSLEER come from the germline V gene. Trimming pared 1 base from V and 10 bases from J, leaving 19 bases between. The CDR3 contains 16 residues. PCR was performed using 60 Vbeta and 13 Jbeta primers. Libraries were prepared by immunoSEQ multiplex PCR; TCRdb keeps only in-frame clonotypes and omits some of them. This table has roughly 45,000 clones, under 65% appearing once. For the donor in question, CMV serostatus went unrecorded. The sample was PBMCs. This receptor was taken from a human donor in good health. The chain carries TRBV4-3 and TRBJ1-4; D is possibly TRBD1 (5 bases). The CDR3 coding sequence is TGCGCCAGCAGCCAAGTATCGGGCAGGGTAAAGGGAAAACTGTTTTTT. Its translation: CASSQVSGRVKGKLFF.